These T cell receptor beta chains were read from a single sample in a study of blood T cell repertoires in COVID-19. Repertoires were generated with immunoSEQ multiplex PCR, while TCRdb's copy carries only in-frame clones and drops some. This table holds some 340,000 clones, about four fifths found once. Specimen: peripheral blood. Every receptor here comes from a man aged 25-45 years with active or convalescent COVID-19. CDR3s include the opening cysteine and the closing phenylalanine or tryptophan. The order of the fields is J gene, CDR3 length, V gene, D gene, clone size, CDR3 protein, CDR3 DNA. D genes are given only for firm matches. Not every row has a clone size; where given, it reads once, few, many or a size class.

TRBJ2-1 | 14 | TRBV5-1 | NA | NA | CASSLREANNEQFF | TGCGCCAGCAGCTTGAGGGAGGCAAACAATGAGCAGTTCTTC
TRBJ2-7 | 13 | TRBV6-5 | NA | once | CATRTASSYEQYF | TGTGCCACCCGGACAGCAAGCTCCTACGAGCAGTACTTC
TRBJ1-1 | 14 | TRBV11-2 | NA | NA | CASSEQGWITEAFF | TGTGCCAGCAGCGAACAGGGTTGGATCACTGAAGCTTTCTTT
TRBJ1-2 | 14 | TRBV7-3 | NA | NA | CASSPRTRNYGYTF | TGTGCCAGCAGCCCCCGGACTCGCAACTATGGCTACACCTTC
TRBJ2-3 | 18 | TRBV7-9 | TRBD2 | NA | CASRPGLAGAPSTDTQYF | TGTGCCAGCAGACCGGGACTAGCGGGGGCCCCATCCACAGATACGCAGTATTTT
TRBJ2-5 | 15 | TRBV7-6 | TRBD1 | NA | CASSLAVDREETQYF | TGTGCCAGCAGCTTAGCGGTCGACAGGGAAGAGACCCAGTACTTC
TRBJ1-6 | 15 | TRBV4-2 | NA | once | CASSQLQRDNSPLHF | TGTGCCAGCAGCCAGCTCCAGAGGGATAATTCACCCCTCCACTTT
TRBJ2-7 | 14 | TRBV4-1 | NA | NA | CASSQPGSSYEQYF | TGCGCCAGCAGCCAACCAGGCAGCTCCTACGAGCAGTACTTC
TRBJ2-3 | 16 | TRBV30 | TRBD2 | NA | CAWSAGTSGMTDTQYF | TGTGCCTGGAGCGCCGGGACTAGCGGGATGACAGATACGCAGTATTTT
TRBJ2-2 | 16 | TRBV5-1 | NA | once | CASSLAQSLYTGELFF | TGCGCCAGCAGCTTGGCACAGAGTCTCTACACCGGGGAGCTGTTTTTT
TRBJ2-1 | 14 | TRBV4-2 | TRBD1 | NA | CASSQEGQGYEQFF | TGTGCCAGCAGCCAAGAGGGACAGGGATATGAGCAGTTCTTC
TRBJ2-7 | 12 | TRBV5-1 | NA | NA | CASRGDPYEQYF | TGCGCCAGCAGAGGGGATCCCTACGAGCAGTACTTC
TRBJ2-7 | 13 | TRBV5-1 | NA | NA | CASKRLESHEQYF | TGCGCCAGCAAGAGGCTAGAAAGCCACGAGCAGTACTTC
TRBJ2-7 | 16 | TRBV6-5 | NA | NA | CASSYRTARFSYEQYF | TGTGCCAGCAGTTATCGGACAGCCCGCTTCTCCTACGAGCAGTACTTC
TRBJ2-1 | 14 | TRBV19 | TRBD1 | NA | CASSLGQGANEQFF | TGTGCCAGTAGTCTGGGACAGGGGGCGAATGAGCAGTTCTTC
TRBJ1-2 | 14 | TRBV19 | NA | NA | CASSIQGTNYGYTF | TGTGCCAGTAGTATTCAGGGGACTAACTATGGCTACACCTTC
TRBJ2-1 | 15 | TRBV28 | TRBD2 | NA | CASSLVAGGGNEQFF | TGTGCCAGCAGTTTGGTGGCGGGAGGAGGAAATGAGCAGTTCTTC
TRBJ1-4 | 14 | TRBV3-1/TRBV3-2 | TRBD1 | NA | CASSPGGLNEKLFF | TGTGCCAGCAGCCCAGGGGGCCTTAATGAAAAACTGTTTTTT
TRBJ2-3 | 17 | TRBV7-8 | TRBD2 | NA | CASSLALGGRDQDTQYF | TGTGCCAGCAGCTTAGCGCTGGGCGGGAGAGATCAAGATACGCAGTATTTT
TRBJ1-6 | 16 | TRBV6-1 | TRBD1 | few | CASSEEAGGVISPLHF | TGTGCCAGCAGTGAAGAAGCAGGGGGCGTTATATCACCCCTCCACTTT
TRBJ2-5 | 12 | TRBV29-1 | NA | NA | CSVVGAWETQYF | TGCAGCGTTGTGGGGGCTTGGGAGACCCAGTACTTC
TRBJ1-1 | 16 | TRBV5-1 | NA | NA | CASSPRTVPGNTEAFF | TGCGCCAGCAGCCCCCGGACAGTCCCGGGTAACACTGAAGCTTTCTTT
TRBJ2-3 | 14 | TRBV9 | NA | NA | CASSVDIQSDTQYF | TGTGCCAGCAGCGTAGATATCCAGTCCGATACGCAGTATTTT
TRBJ1-6 | 14 | TRBV5-1 | TRBD1 | NA | CASSPGTGFSPLHF | TGCGCCAGCAGCCCCGGGACAGGGTTTTCACCCCTCCACTTT
TRBJ2-7 | 12 | TRBV30 | NA | few | CAWSYSYYEQYF | TGTGCCTGGAGTTATTCCTACTACGAGCAGTACTTC
TRBJ2-5 | 15 | TRBV19 | TRBD1 | NA | CAPKKGQDVWETQYF | TGTGCCCCTAAAAAGGGACAGGATGTTTGGGAGACCCAGTACTTC
TRBJ2-7 | 15 | TRBV7-9 | TRBD1 | few | CASSRGQLSSYEQYF | TGTGCCAGCAGCCGGGGACAGTTAAGCTCCTACGAGCAGTACTTC
TRBJ2-5 | 18 | TRBV7-7 | TRBD2 | NA | CASSKTPRGSGGSETQYF | TGTGCCAGCAGCAAAACGCCTCGGGGTAGCGGGGGATCAGAGACCCAGTACTTC
TRBJ1-1 | 13 | TRBV6-5 | NA | NA | CASSSSGGTEAFF | TGTGCCAGCAGTTCCTCCGGAGGCACTGAAGCTTTCTTT
TRBJ1-5 | 12 | TRBV19 | NA | NA | CASSITPSPQHF | TGTGCCAGTAGTATCACCCCTAGTCCCCAGCATTTT
TRBJ2-6 | 18 | TRBV18 | NA | NA | CASSLDWGGPFGANVLTF | TGTGCCAGCTCACTGGACTGGGGAGGCCCCTTTGGGGCCAACGTCCTGACTTTC
TRBJ2-7 | 14 | TRBV9 | NA | NA | CASSVQSGSTTQYF | TGTGCCAGCAGCGTACAAAGCGGATCTACGACACAGTACTTC
TRBJ2-5 | 17 | TRBV24-1 | TRBD2 | NA | CATSDPGTSGGEETQYF | TGTGCCACCAGTGACCCAGGGACTAGCGGGGGCGAAGAGACCCAGTACTTC
TRBJ2-1 | 14 | TRBV2 | TRBD2 | NA | CASSDVRGVNEQFF | TGTGCCAGCAGTGATGTGCGGGGGGTCAATGAGCAGTTCTTC
TRBJ2-3 | 13 | TRBV7-6 | NA | NA | CASSPLWERRQYF | TGTGCCAGCAGCCCCCTTTGGGAGCGAAGACAGTATTTT
TRBJ2-3 | 17 | TRBV24-1 | TRBD2 | NA | CATSDFALAGGVDTQYF | TGTGCCACCAGTGATTTTGCTCTAGCGGGGGGAGTTGACACGCAGTATTTT
TRBJ2-3 | 17 | TRBV5-1 | NA | NA | CASSFRAGRTSTDTQYF | TGCGCCAGCAGCTTTAGGGCGGGACGGACTAGCACAGATACGCAGTATTTT
TRBJ2-7 | 17 | TRBV21-1 | NA | NA | CASSISGTSGRYYEQYF | TGTGCCAGCAGCATCTCCGGGACTAGCGGGAGGTACTACGAGCAGTACTTC
TRBJ2-7 | 15 | TRBV4-3 | NA | NA | CASSQDFTGTNEQYF | TGCGCCAGCAGCCAAGATTTTACAGGGACGAACGAGCAGTACTTC
TRBJ2-7 | 15 | TRBV5-4 | NA | NA | CASSAGAVSSYEQYF | TGTGCCAGCAGCGCCGGCGCGGTCAGCTCCTACGAGCAGTACTTC